The 24 T cell receptor beta chains below all came from one sample that was sequenced in a study of cytomegalovirus exposure and HLA in healthy donors. PCR amplification relied on 60 Vbeta primers (plus 13 Jbeta primers). TCRdb's table, derived via immunoSEQ multiplex PCR, lists solely in-frame clones and lacks some. This table holds about 130,000 clones, roughly 80% found once. Material: PBMCs. The receptors come from a man younger than 30 in good health and CMV-seropositive.

The rearrangement uses TRBV4-3 and TRBJ2-3; D might be TRBD2 (6 bases). V shed 0 bases and J shed 6 bases, with 31 bases lying between them. The V gene's germline CDR1 is LGHNA and CDR2 YSLEER. The CDR3 spans 21 residues. The CDR3 reads CASSQDGGAGSEGFLRDTQYF. The CDR3 region has the DNA TGCGCCAGCAGCCAAGATGGCGGCGCCGGGAGTGAGGGATTTTTGAGGGATACGCAGTATTTT.

The chain couples TRBV19 to TRBJ2-2; 11 nucleotides agree with TRBD1. Germline V lookup: CDR1 LNHDA, CDR2 SQIVND (reference sequence). With 2 bases clipped from V and 5 bases from J, the junction kept 7 bases outside the gene matches. The CDR3 runs 17 residues. CDR3 residues: CASSIRTGTGGTGELFF. The CDR3 nucleotides read TGTGCCAGTAGTATACGGACTGGGACAGGGGGTACCGGGGAGCTGTTTTTT.

V and J are TRBV19 and TRBJ1-6, with 11 bases that match TRBD1. The CDR3 has 14 residues. The V gene end was trimmed by 5 bases and the J gene end by 7 bases; junction bases not matched to a gene: 1. CDR1 LNHDA and CDR2 SQIVND come from the germline V gene (reference sequence). The CDR3 sequence is CASSGTGGNSPLHF. DNA for the CDR3: TGTGCCAGTAGTGGGACAGGGGGAAATTCACCCCTCCACTTT. Filled out from reference TRBV19 and TRBJ1-6, the complete variable domain reads DGGITQSPKYLFRKEGQNVTLSCEQNLNHDAMYWYRQDPGQGLRLIYYSQIVNDFQKGDIAEGYSVSREKKESFPLTVTSAQKNPTAFYLCASSGTGGNSPLHFGNGTRLTVT.

The chain couples TRBV30 to TRBJ1-2; D is undetermined. V shed 0 bases and J shed 0 bases, with 11 bases lying between them. This CDR3 region has 15 residues. The germline V gene has CDR1 GTSNPN and CDR2 SVGIG (reference sequence). The CDR3 reads CAWSVPGLTNYGYTF. DNA for the CDR3: TGTGCCTGGAGTGTACCGGGGTTGACTAACTATGGCTACACCTTC.

V gene TRBV6-4 combines with J gene TRBJ1-1; 8 bases line up with TRBD1. The CDR3 totals 17 residues. Germline CDR1 and CDR2: MRHNA and SNTAGT. Losses at the gene ends were 6 bases for V and 1 base for J; bases not matched to a gene: 13. CDR3 residues: CASRRRPGGGGNTEAFF. The CDR3 region has the DNA TGTGCCAGCAGACGTCGCCCAGGGGGCGGGGGGAACACTGAAGCTTTCTTT.

The chain joins TRBV4-3 to TRBJ2-3, with 10 bases matching TRBD2. This CDR3 comprises 17 residues. Looked up from germline, CDR1 is LGHNA and CDR2 is YSLEER. Trimming cost V 0 bases and J 6 bases; bases outside gene matches: 9. DNA of the CDR3: TGCGCCAGCAGCCAAGATCCACCTAGCGGGGGTTCGGATACGCAGTATTTT. Amino acids: CASSQDPPSGGSDTQYF.

The chain is built from TRBV10-1 and TRBJ2-1; 12 bases are shared with TRBD2. Germline V gene data show CDR1 as WNHNN and CDR2 as SYGVQD (reference sequence). The V and J ends lost 8 bases and 4 bases, in that order; junction bases with no gene match: 9. The CDR3 spans 16 residues. As DNA, the CDR3 is TGCGCCAGCGGAGCGACTAGCGGGAGTGAATACAATGAGCAGTTCTTC. Translation gives CASGATSGSEYNEQFF.

The CDR3 DNA reads TGCGCCAGCAGCCCCAGCGGGAGGGCCGGAGATACGCAGTATTTT. Its protein is CASSPSGRAGDTQYF. The V gene is TRBV4-3, the J gene TRBJ2-3; 10 bases agree with TRBD2. The CDR3 runs 15 residues. Germline loops: CDR1 LGHNA, CDR2 YSLEER. V trimming: 4 bases; J trimming: 5 bases; junction bases outside the gene matches: 6.

The rearrangement joins TRBV29-1 to TRBJ2-1; 13 nucleotides match TRBD2. V shed 5 bases and J 9 bases; nucleotides not matched to a gene: 16. Germline CDR1 reads SQVTM; CDR2 reads ANQGSEA. This CDR3 has 17 residues. In DNA, the CDR3 is TGCAGCGTTCGGACTAGCGGGAGTGGCTGGGATCTCGGTGAGCAGTTCTTC. Translating gives CSVRTSGSGWDLGEQFF.

The chain uses TRBV7-6 and TRBJ1-6, with D unclear. Germline CDR1 SGHVS, CDR2 FNYEAQ. The CDR3 contains 15 residues. Trimming took off 1 base at V and 0 bases at J, with 4 bases between the two ends. The CDR3 region has the DNA TGTGCCAGCAGCTTAGGGAGCTCCTATAATTCACCCCTCCACTTT. Protein sequence: CASSLGSSYNSPLHF.

The V call is TRBV6-6, the J call TRBJ2-7; 7 bases align to TRBD1. The CDR3 consists of 14 residues. Germline trimming cut 5 bases from V and 6 bases from J; bases unmatched to any gene: 10. Germline CDR1 reads MNHNY; CDR2 reads SVGAGI (reference sequence). In nucleotides, the CDR3 is TGTGCCAGCAGTCGGCTCCTGACAGGGTCCGAGCAGTACTTC. Its protein product is CASSRLLTGSEQYF.

The genes are TRBV30 and TRBJ1-5; D unclear. The CDR3 is 16 residues long. V lost 0 bases to trimming and J lost 0 bases, with 12 bases between them. Germline CDR1 and CDR2: GTSNPN and SVGIG (reference sequence). Written as DNA, the CDR3 is TGTGCCTGGAGTGTGGGTCGGGAAGATAGCAATCAGCCCCAGCATTTT. Its protein is CAWSVGREDSNQPQHF.

This chain uses TRBV27 with TRBJ1-1, with D uncertain. Trimming cost V 10 bases and J 1 base, with 13 bases left between them. The CDR3 loop spans 13 amino acids. Looked up from germline, CDR1 is MNHEY and CDR2 is SMNVEV (reference sequence). CDR3 bases: TGTGCCACCCAGGACTTCCCGAACACTGAAGCTTTCTTT. Encoded protein: CATQDFPNTEAFF.

The rearrangement uses TRBV7-8 and TRBJ2-1; 12 nucleotides match TRBD2. The CDR3 is 16 residues long. After removal of 1 base from V and 8 bases from J, the junction contained 6 bases not matched to a gene. From germline, CDR1 is SGHVS and CDR2 FQNEAQ. This CDR3 reads CASSLGLAGGPYEQFF. CDR3 nucleotide sequence: TGTGCCAGCAGCTTAGGGCTAGCGGGGGGGCCCTATGAGCAGTTCTTC.

With regard to this clone: The same CDR3 arises from other DNA sequences in this sample as well. The chain couples TRBV29-1 to TRBJ1-2; D is uncertain. Germline V gene data show CDR1 as SQVTM and CDR2 as ANQGSEA. The length of the CDR3 is 18 residues. V was clipped by 3 bases and J by 5 bases, with 28 bases between them. CDR3 DNA: TGCAGCGTTGATCGTTTGGGTGAGGTCGGAGACGGTTCTTATGGCTACACCTTC. Translation: CSVDRLGEVGDGSYGYTF.

This sequence joins TRBV5-1 and TRBJ2-3; TRBD2 matches at 8 bases. Per the germline V gene, CDR1 is SGHRS and CDR2 is YFSETQ. The length of the CDR3 is 17 residues. Trimming took 3 bases from V and 3 from J; bases not matched to a gene: 12. CDR3 amino acids: CASSSLSSGSATDTQYF. The CDR3 nucleotides read TGCGCCAGCAGCTCCCTTTCCAGCGGGAGTGCGACAGATACGCAGTATTTT.

This clone was observed a few times. V gene TRBV19 combines with J gene TRBJ1-2; D may be TRBD1 (6 bases). Germline assignment: CDR1 LNHDA and CDR2 SQIVND (reference sequence). The CDR3 is 17 residues long. Trimming took 4 bases from V and 0 from J, leaving 18 bases between them. CDR3 residues: CASSKGVGRTANYGYTF. The CDR3 DNA follows: TGTGCCAGTAGTAAGGGGGTCGGGCGGACAGCTAACTATGGCTACACCTTC. The variable domain in full, completed from reference TRBV19 and TRBJ1-2, reads DGGITQSPKYLFRKEGQNVTLSCEQNLNHDAMYWYRQDPGQGLRLIYYSQIVNDFQKGDIAEGYSVSREKKESFPLTVTSAQKNPTAFYLCASSKGVGRTANYGYTFGSGTRLTVV.

The V gene is TRBV2, the J gene TRBJ1-2; D not resolved. Deletions cut 3 bases from V and 0 bases from J, with 5 bases between. In germline, CDR1 is SNHLY, CDR2 FYNNEI. The CDR3 sequence is 13 residues long. This CDR3 reads CASSDDTNYGYTF. The CDR3 DNA sequence: TGTGCCAGCAGTGACGACACTAACTATGGCTACACCTTC.

The rearrangement joins TRBV5-1 to TRBJ1-2, with D perhaps matching TRBD1 (5 bases). The CDR3 consists of 15 residues. Looked up from germline, CDR1 is SGHRS and CDR2 is YFSETQ. Between the trimmed V and J ends, which lost 5 bases and 0 bases, there was a span of 14 bases. The CDR3 DNA reads TGCGCCAGCAGACAAGGACAAGGGCCTAACTATGGCTACACCTTC. Translated, it gives CASRQGQGPNYGYTF.

This clone was seen more than once but under ten times. The chain joins TRBV5-4 to TRBJ2-1; D is perhaps TRBD2 (7 bases). CDR3 length equals 15 residues. Germline CDR1 reads SGHNT; CDR2 reads YYREEE (reference sequence). V lost 1 base and J lost 7, with 15 bases in between. The CDR3 nucleotides read TGTGCCAGCAGCTTGAGGGGGGGCCTAGCAAATGAGCAGTTCTTC. This codes for CASSLRGGLANEQFF.

This chain connects TRBV6-1 to TRBJ1-3; D ambiguous. The CDR3 loop spans 16 amino acids. The V and J ends lost 4 bases and 0 bases respectively, with 13 bases between them. Germline V gene sequence: CDR1 MNHNS, CDR2 SASEGT. CDR3 loop: CASSVVAGSSGNTIYF. DNA for the CDR3: TGTGCCAGCAGTGTTGTGGCAGGCTCCTCTGGAAACACCATATATTTT.

This chain uses TRBV19 with TRBJ1-5, with 8 bases matching TRBD1. The CDR3 consists of 15 residues. V lost 5 bases to trimming and J lost 5 bases; unmatched junction nucleotides: 8. The V gene's germline CDR1 is LNHDA and CDR2 SQIVND (reference sequence). CDR3 sequence (DNA): TGTGCCAGTAGTCCCGGGACAGGTAGATATCAGCCCCAGCATTTT. This gives the protein CASSPGTGRYQPQHF.

This chain links TRBV4-3 with TRBJ1-6; D call uncertain. The germline V gene has CDR1 LGHNA and CDR2 YSLEER. The CDR3 contains 13 residues. Trimming took 0 bases from V and 8 from J, leaving 5 bases between them. The CDR3 here is CASSQDSDSPLHF. CDR3 in DNA: TGCGCCAGCAGCCAAGACTCGGATTCACCCCTCCACTTT.

The chain has TRBV7-2 and TRBJ2-7; 12 nucleotides match TRBD1. This CDR3 comprises 18 residues. Germline values: CDR1 SGHTA, CDR2 FQGNSA. V was pared by 2 bases and J by 3 bases, with 11 bases of the junction left unmatched. CDR3 in amino acids: CASSLYTGTGGEGYEQYF. The DNA of the CDR3 is TGTGCCAGCAGCTTATACACCGGGACAGGGGGCGAAGGCTACGAGCAGTACTTC.